These 10 T cell receptor beta chains were sequenced from one sample in a study of PD-1 blockade in classical Hodgkin lymphoma. Every patient experienced relapse after autologous stem cell transplantation, and brentuximab vedotin exposure varied. Sequencing used immunoSEQ multiplex PCR; TCRdb keeps in-frame clones, though not all of them. This sample has thousands of clones, with around 84% found just once. This specimen was peripheral blood mononuclear cells (PBMCs), taken before the second cycle of nivolumab. The source is a human donor with classical Hodgkin lymphoma.

In DNA form, the CDR3 reads TGTGCCAGCAGCGTAGGTTACCTTCTAGCGGGAGAGTACAATGAGCAGTTCTTC. Protein: CASSVGYLLAGEYNEQFF. V usage is TRBV9 and J usage is TRBJ2-1; TRBD2 matches at 10 bases. The germline V gene encodes CDR1 SGDLS and CDR2 YYNGEE. The V gene end was trimmed by 0 bases and the J gene end by 4 bases; junction bases not matched to a gene: 10. The CDR3 sequence is 18 residues long.

On this clone: Other nucleotide sequences in the sample specify the same CDR3. The rearrangement uses TRBV5-1 and TRBJ2-5, with 8 bases fitting TRBD2. Per germline, CDR1 SGHRS and CDR2 YFSETQ. The CDR3 is made up of 15 amino acids. Losses at the gene ends were 0 bases for V and 1 base for J; bases not matched to a gene: 2. For the CDR3, the DNA is TGCGCCAGCAGCTTGGCGGGGACTAGCCAAGAGACCCAGTACTTC. It is translated as CASSLAGTSQETQYF.

The genes are TRBV2 and TRBJ1-3; D call uncertain. The germline CDR1 and CDR2 sequences are SNHLY and FYNNEI. The V end lost 4 bases, the J end lost 0 bases, and 10 bases lay between the germline ends. This CDR3 region has 15 residues. The CDR3 loop is CASSVVRVSGNTIYF. CDR3 coding DNA: TGTGCCAGCAGTGTTGTCAGAGTCTCTGGAAACACCATATATTTT.

The chain carries TRBV11-3 and TRBJ2-7, with TRBD1 matching over 7 bases. The CDR3 extends over 13 amino acids. Germline assignment: CDR1 SGHNT and CDR2 YENEEA. V shed 2 bases and J 6 bases; nucleotides not matched to a gene: 4. CDR3 protein: CASSLTGATEQYV. DNA of the CDR3: TGTGCCAGCAGCTTAACAGGGGCGACCGAGCAGTACGTC.

The rearrangement joins TRBV2 to TRBJ2-7; perhaps TRBD1 as D (6 bases). Trimming cost V 11 bases and J 3 bases, with 17 bases left between them. The CDR3 is 13 residues long. Germline V gene lookup returns CDR1 SNHLY and CDR2 FYNNEI. DNA for the CDR3: TGTGCCGGAACCGTCGACAGGTTCTACGAGCAGTACGTC. The encoded protein is CAGTVDRFYEQYV.

The rearrangement links TRBV10-3 to TRBJ1-2; 9 bases align to TRBD1. Germline V gene lookup returns CDR1 ENHRY and CDR2 SYGVKD. CDR3 size: 13 residues. V dropped 6 bases and J dropped 8; count of bases not matched to a gene: 7. CDR3: CAISGDRGLGYTF. The CDR3 DNA follows: TGTGCCATCAGCGGTGACAGGGGGTTGGGCTACACCTTC.

The DNA of the CDR3 is TGTGCCAGCTCACCGTCTGGGGCCGGGGAGCTGTTTTTT. It translates to CASSPSGAGELFF. The V call is TRBV18, the J call TRBJ2-2; D remains unclear. The CDR3 is made up of 13 amino acids. Trimming pared 3 bases from V and 6 bases from J, leaving 8 bases between. Germline values: CDR1 KGHSH, CDR2 LQKENI.

In its sample, this clone was seen a few times. V is TRBV5-6 and J is TRBJ1-1; D not resolved. V lost 4 bases to trimming and J lost 1 base, with 8 bases between them. The germline V gene encodes CDR1 SGHDT and CDR2 YYEEEE. CDR3 length: 13 amino acids. The CDR3 region has the DNA TGTGCCAGCAGCCTCCCGCGGAACACTGAAGCTTTCTTT. It yields the protein CASSLPRNTEAFF.

V and J are TRBV12-1 and TRBJ2-7; the table assigns TRBD2, which was not confirmed against the DNA. TRBV12-1 is an annotated pseudogene. The CDR3 is made up of 11 amino acids. DNA of the CDR3: TGTGCCAGCAGCTCCCGGGTCGAGCAGTACGTC. It is translated as CASSSRVEQYV.

This clone was observed a few times. The V call is TRBV27, the J call TRBJ1-6; TRBD1 matches at 9 bases. V shed 6 bases and J 0 bases; nucleotides not matched to a gene: 9. The germline gives CDR1 MNHEY, CDR2 SMNVEV (reference sequence). The length of the CDR3 is 18 residues. The CDR3: CASRTGQGRSSYNSPLHF. DNA of the CDR3: TGTGCCAGCAGGACGGGACAGGGCAGGAGCTCCTATAATTCACCCCTCCACTTT.